One and the same sample provided the 19 T cell receptor beta chains below, sequenced in a study of blood T cell repertoires in COVID-19. The table came from immunoSEQ multiplex PCR; TCRdb's copy has only in-frame clones and leaves some out. The sample carries 130,000 to 150,000 clones, around 85% recorded once. The sample consisted of PBMCs or T cells enriched from blood (not recorded which). These receptor sequences come from a man between 45 and 60 years old who had recovered from COVID-19.

This clone showed up just once. The chain employs TRBV11-3 and TRBJ2-2; possible D gene TRBD1, 5 bases. The V end was cut by 5 bases, the J end by 7 bases, with 11 bases between. The CDR3 sequence is 13 residues long. The germline gives CDR1 SGHNT, CDR2 YENEEA. The CDR3 DNA follows: TGTGCCAGCAGCCAAAGTAGGGGCGGGGAGCTGTTTTTT. It yields the protein CASSQSRGGELFF.

This chain connects TRBV6-2 or TRBV6-3 to TRBJ1-5, with D hard to call. Trimming shortened V by 6 bases and J by 2 bases, and 14 bases separated the two germline ends. This CDR3 has 15 amino acids. Germline CDR1 MNHEY, CDR2 SVGEGT. The CDR3 sequence: CASSLRSVGNQPQHF. CDR3 bases: TGTGCCAGCAGCCTTAGAAGCGTTGGCAATCAGCCCCAGCATTTT.

The rearrangement uses TRBV9 and TRBJ2-7; 10 positions match TRBD1. V was clipped by 4 bases and J by 1 base; unmatched bases: 5. This CDR3 has 15 amino acids. Germline V lookup: CDR1 SGDLS, CDR2 YYNGEE. CDR3 sequence reads: CASSPRQGASYEQYF. The CDR3, as DNA: TGTGCCAGCAGCCCAAGACAGGGGGCTTCCTACGAGCAGTACTTC.

This rearrangement joins TRBV19 to TRBJ2-7; D ambiguous. This CDR3 contains 13 residues. Trimming removed 6 bases from V and 0 bases from J, with 9 bases in between. The germline V gene has CDR1 LNHDA and CDR2 SQIVND (reference sequence). CDR3 nucleotide sequence: TGTGCCAGTAGCTACAGTTACTCCTACGAGCAGTACTTC. Translating gives CASSYSYSYEQYF.

This clone was recorded a few times. The chain joins TRBV7-9 to TRBJ1-5; D unclear. This CDR3 spans 12 amino acids. Germline V CDR1 and CDR2: SEHNR, FQNEAQ (reference sequence). Trimming pared 9 bases from V and 5 bases from J, leaving 11 bases between. The CDR3 coding sequence is TGTGCCAGTTCTTGGAGAGATCAGCCCCAGCATTTT. This codes for CASSWRDQPQHF.

The chain employs TRBV6-5 and TRBJ1-3; TRBD1 is a possible D gene (5 bases). This CDR3 is 14 amino acids long. CDR1 and CDR2 from the germline V gene are MNHEY and SVGAGI. V lost 4 bases and J lost 2, with 9 bases in between. CDR3 in amino acids: CASSSGHPGNTIYF. The CDR3 region has the DNA TGTGCCAGCAGTTCTGGACACCCTGGAAACACCATATATTTT.

This clone was seen more than once but under ten times. The rearrangement uses TRBV27 and TRBJ1-1, with a weak D call TRBD1 (6 bases). The CDR3 sequence is 15 residues long. Germline CDR1 and CDR2: MNHEY and SMNVEV (reference sequence). Trimming removed 4 bases from V and 1 base from J, with 13 bases in between. The CDR3 reads CASSSARTANTEAFF. The CDR3 bases are TGTGCCAGCAGTTCCGCCCGGACAGCGAACACTGAAGCTTTCTTT.

This chain links TRBV27 with TRBJ1-4; D may be TRBD1 (5 bases). Germline-derived CDR1 and CDR2 are MNHEY and SMNVEV (reference sequence). The CDR3 totals 17 residues. V lost 4 bases and J lost 0, with 15 bases in between. CDR3 protein: CASSWGGRAATNEKLFF. The CDR3 DNA follows: TGTGCCAGCAGTTGGGGGGGGAGGGCCGCAACTAATGAAAAACTGTTTTTT.

The chain combines TRBV12-5 with TRBJ2-1; D is perhaps TRBD2 (5 bases). The CDR3 extends over 16 amino acids. Trimming pared 6 bases from V and 0 bases from J, leaving 15 bases between. Per germline, CDR1 LGHNT and CDR2 FRNRAP. CDR3 nucleotide sequence: TGTGCTAGTGGACCAAGGACTGCCCGCTCCTACAATGAGCAGTTCTTC. It codes for CASGPRTARSYNEQFF.

The chain employs TRBV2 and TRBJ2-7; 11 positions agree with TRBD2. CDR1 and CDR2 (germline): SNHLY, FYNNEI. CDR3 length: 14 residues. The J segment lost 3 bases and the V segment lost 8 bases, leaving 6 bases of the junction unmatched. The CDR3 DNA follows: TGTGCCAGCCGTCCGGGGACTAGCGGCTACGAGCAGTACTTC. Translated: CASRPGTSGYEQYF.

The gene calls are TRBV10-2 and TRBJ1-5; D unclear. Germline assignment: CDR1 WSHSY and CDR2 SAAADI. There are 13 residues in the CDR3. The V end lost 3 bases, the J end lost 7 bases, and 10 bases lay between the germline ends. In DNA, the CDR3 is TGCGCCAGCAGTGAAGTAACAGACCAGCCCCAGCATTTT. This gives the protein CASSEVTDQPQHF.

V and J are TRBV19 and TRBJ2-5; 9 positions agree with TRBD2. The CDR3 is 14 amino acids. The V gene end was trimmed by 1 base and the J gene end by 7 bases; junction bases not matched to a gene: 4. Germline V gives CDR1 LNHDA, CDR2 SQIVND (reference sequence). The chain's CDR3 is CASSIASGEGTQYF. For the CDR3, the DNA is TGTGCCAGTAGTATAGCTAGCGGGGAGGGGACCCAGTACTTC.

The V call is TRBV4-1, the J call TRBJ2-3; D possibly corresponds to TRBD2 (7 bases). Germline V gene sequence: CDR1 MGHRA, CDR2 YSYEKL. The CDR3 sequence is 16 residues long. The ends were cut back, 5 bases at V and 1 base at J, with 16 bases in the middle. CDR3 amino acids: CASSTEGGLRTDTQYF. The CDR3 DNA is TGCGCCAGCAGCACCGAGGGGGGGCTGCGCACAGATACGCAGTATTTT.

The rearrangement links TRBV10-3 to TRBJ1-4; 10 nucleotides align to TRBD1. Germline CDR1 ENHRY, CDR2 SYGVKD. V shed 5 bases, J shed 7 bases, and the junction held 4 bases outside the gene matches. The CDR3 consists of 14 residues. This CDR3 reads CAISPGTGAEKLFF. DNA of the CDR3: TGTGCCATCAGTCCCGGGACAGGGGCTGAAAAACTGTTTTTT.

This sequence joins TRBV11-2 and TRBJ1-6, with TRBD1 identical over 7 bases. Per germline, CDR1 SGHAT and CDR2 FQNNGV. V was clipped by 4 bases and J by 7 bases; unmatched bases: 10. This CDR3 contains 16 residues. CDR3 amino acids: CASSSDPRGVNSPLHF. The CDR3 region has the DNA TGTGCCAGCAGCTCGGACCCCAGGGGGGTAAATTCACCCCTCCACTTT.

The gene calls are TRBV28 and TRBJ1-2, with a tentative D call TRBD1 (6 bases). The CDR3 runs 13 residues. V was shortened by 4 bases and J by 4 bases, with 10 bases between the two germline ends. The V gene's germline CDR1 is MDHEN and CDR2 SYDVKM. CDR3 nucleotides: TGTGCCAGCAGTTACAGGGATAGCTATGGCTACACCTTC. Translated, it gives CASSYRDSYGYTF.

The genes are TRBV30 and TRBJ1-3; TRBD1 is a possible D gene (5 bases). Trimming shortened V by 7 bases and J by 8 bases, and 9 bases separated the two germline ends. CDR1 is GTSNPN, CDR2 SVGIG, per germline (reference sequence). The CDR3 runs 10 residues. CDR3 loop: CASGSYTIYF. In DNA, the CDR3 is TGTGCCTCAGGGTCGTACACCATATATTTT.

The chain recombines TRBV11-1 with TRBJ1-2, with 10 nucleotides matching TRBD1. From germline, CDR1 is SGHAT and CDR2 FQDESV (reference sequence). V shed 5 bases, J shed 4 bases, and the junction held 4 bases outside the gene matches. This CDR3 contains 14 residues. The CDR3 sequence: CASSQRTGGYGYTF. CDR3 nucleotides: TGTGCCAGCAGCCAAAGGACAGGGGGCTATGGCTACACCTTC.

The chain joins TRBV5-1 to TRBJ1-4, with TRBD1 identical over 7 bases. This CDR3 is built from 15 residues. From germline, CDR1 is SGHRS and CDR2 YFSETQ. V shed 4 bases and J 8 bases; nucleotides not matched to a gene: 11. CDR3 in amino acids: CASSTQGQPEEKLFF. The CDR3 nucleotides are TGCGCCAGCAGCACCCAGGGACAGCCGGAGGAAAAACTGTTTTTT.